The 24 T cell receptor beta chains below all came from one sample that was sequenced in a study of response to subunit inactivated influenza vaccine. TCRdb itself ran the RT-PCR reads through MiXCR, one entry per CDR3 protein. Here the sample spans 500,000 to 600,000 distinct CDR3 sequences, roughly 13% being singletons. Material: PBMCs from blood, obtained roughly 46 days after vaccination. These receptors were collected from a man between 45 and 60 years old who received an inactivated influenza vaccine.

This clonotype was recorded a few times. The chain joins TRBV7-2 to TRBJ2-7; D is ambiguous. V shed 1 base and J shed 6 bases, with 10 bases lying between them. Germline V gene lookup returns CDR1 SGHTA and CDR2 FQGNSA. The CDR3 contains 13 residues. The CDR3 bases are TGTGCCAGCAGCTTAGGGTGGGGTCTCGAGCAGTACTTC. It codes for CASSLGWGLEQYF.

This clonotype showed up just a few times. The chain combines TRBV6-1 with TRBJ2-1; 10 positions agree with TRBD1. The CDR3 runs to 15 residues. In germline, CDR1 is MNHNS, CDR2 SASEGT. V shed 5 bases and J 5 bases; nucleotides not matched to a gene: 6. Written as DNA, the CDR3 is TGTGCCAGCAGTATAGGGACAGGGGTCCACAATGAGCAGTTCTTC. Translating it yields CASSIGTGVHNEQFF.

This clonotype was observed a few times. The chain links TRBV6-1 to TRBJ2-2; 13 nucleotides align to TRBD2. V lost 6 bases and J lost 7; bases outside the gene matches: 5. The V gene's germline CDR1 is MNHNS and CDR2 SASEGT. The CDR3 totals 15 residues. The CDR3 is CASSPGLAGIGELFF. CDR3 in DNA: TGTGCCAGCAGCCCGGGACTAGCGGGAATCGGGGAGCTGTTTTTT.

The gene calls are TRBV7-9 and TRBJ2-1, with TRBD1 matching over 8 bases. This CDR3 region has 16 residues. The V and J ends lost 5 bases and 5 bases, in that order; junction bases with no gene match: 11. From germline, CDR1 is SEHNR and CDR2 FQNEAQ (reference sequence). Here the CDR3 DNA reads TGTGCCAGCAGCCACTGGACAGGGCTTCTTAACAATGAGCAGTTCTTC. It encodes CASSHWTGLLNNEQFF.

This clonotype was counted between two and nine times. The V call is TRBV5-4, the J call TRBJ2-5; 7 nucleotides match TRBD1. CDR3 size: 14 residues. CDR1 SGHNT and CDR2 YYREEE come from the germline V gene (reference sequence). The V and J ends lost 1 base and 5 bases, in that order; junction bases with no gene match: 5. The CDR3: CASSLKGGVETQYF. The CDR3 coding sequence is TGTGCCAGCAGCTTGAAAGGGGGCGTGGAGACCCAGTACTTC.

This clonotype was seen only a few times. The CDR3 here is CSARGIESYEQYF. The CDR3 bases are TGCAGTGCTAGAGGAATTGAATCCTACGAGCAGTACTTC. V gene TRBV20-1 combines with J gene TRBJ2-7; D remains ambiguous. Between the trimmed V and J ends, which lost 1 base and 1 base, there was a span of 8 bases. The CDR3 spans 13 residues. Germline values: CDR1 DFQATT, CDR2 SNEGSKA (reference sequence).

This clonotype was seen a handful of times. This chain connects TRBV20-1 to TRBJ2-2, with D perhaps TRBD1 (5 bases). This CDR3 comprises 13 residues. Germline loops: CDR1 DFQATT, CDR2 SNEGSKA (reference sequence). V lost 5 bases and J 3 bases, leaving 10 bases between the germline ends. CDR3 loop: CSAGPRDTGELFF. CDR3 sequence (DNA): TGCAGTGCTGGACCCAGGGACACCGGGGAGCTGTTTTTT.

V and J are TRBV9 and TRBJ2-1, with unresolved D. Germline V gives CDR1 SGDLS, CDR2 YYNGEE. The V end was cut by 6 bases, the J end by 0 bases, with 16 bases between. CDR3 length: 16 residues. CDR3 sequence (DNA): TGTGCCAGCATCCCATCGGGTTCGAGCTCCTACAATGAGCAGTTCTTC. This gives the protein CASIPSGSSSYNEQFF.

The V and J genes are TRBV12-3 or TRBV12-4 and TRBJ1-1; D not resolved. With 4 bases removed from V and 0 bases from J, the gap between germline ends came to 12 bases. The CDR3 extends over 15 amino acids. This CDR3 is CASSSRGGLNTEAFF. In DNA, the CDR3 is TGTGCCAGCAGTTCCCGGGGAGGGTTGAACACTGAAGCTTTCTTT.

A few counts support this clonotype. This CDR3 reads CASSLSSASGRLGTQYF. The CDR3 nucleotides are TGTGCCAGCAGTTTATCTTCGGCTAGCGGGAGGTTGGGGACCCAGTACTTC. V and J are TRBV27 and TRBJ2-5; TRBD2 matches 11 bases. This CDR3 has 17 amino acids. V gave up 0 bases and J gave up 7 bases; unmatched junction bases: 10. Germline V gene lookup returns CDR1 MNHEY and CDR2 SMNVEV (reference sequence).

This chain uses TRBV4-1 with TRBJ1-6; D not resolved. Trimming shortened V by 0 bases and J by 9 bases, and 9 bases separated the two germline ends. Germline V lookup: CDR1 MGHRA, CDR2 YSYEKL. The CDR3 has 14 amino acids. CDR3 in DNA: TGCGCCAGCAGCCAAGATCGCTGGGTTTCACCCCTCCACTTT. Protein: CASSQDRWVSPLHF.

There are many counts of this clonotype. V is TRBV12-3 or TRBV12-4 and J is TRBJ2-2, with 7 bases lining up with TRBD1. This CDR3 has 14 amino acids. Unmatched junction bases numbered 4, after V lost 4 bases and J lost 5 bases. The CDR3 sequence: CASSSLTGTGELFF. Here the CDR3 DNA reads TGTGCCAGCAGTTCCCTGACAGGGACCGGGGAGCTGTTTTTT.

This clonotype was detected ten times or more. This chain connects TRBV28 to TRBJ2-2; 11 positions match TRBD2. This CDR3 comprises 17 residues. Germline V gene data show CDR1 as MDHEN and CDR2 as SYDVKM. J gave up 4 bases and V 6 bases, and 10 bases lay outside the gene matches. The CDR3 protein is CASRPGLADRSTGELFF. The CDR3 DNA is TGTGCCAGCAGGCCGGGACTAGCGGATAGGAGCACCGGGGAGCTGTTTTTT.

This chain joins TRBV5-1 and TRBJ2-5; the match to TRBD2 covers 7 bases. Germline assignment: CDR1 SGHRS and CDR2 YFSETQ. The CDR3 covers 16 residues. Unmatched junction bases numbered 7, after V lost 0 bases and J lost 2 bases. CDR3 sequence reads: CASSLAGGLMQETQYF. The CDR3 DNA reads TGCGCCAGCAGCTTGGCCGGGGGACTAATGCAAGAGACCCAGTACTTC.

This clonotype was counted once. This may be a read error, as it is one base from a much larger clone. V and J are TRBV12-3 or TRBV12-4 and TRBJ2-1, with 10 bases identical to TRBD2. The CDR3 totals 15 residues. CDR3 coding DNA: TGTGCCAGCAGTTCGGAGCGGGGGGGAAACAATGAGCAGCTCTTC. Protein: CASSSERGGNNEQLF.

Written as DNA, the CDR3 is TGTGCCAGCAGTTTCCCCGGGACGGTCACCTACGAGCAGTACTTC. As protein: CASSFPGTVTYEQYF. This chain links TRBV28 with TRBJ2-7; TRBD1 or TRBD2 may be the D gene (5 bases each). V dropped 3 bases and J dropped 2 bases, with 14 bases sitting between them. The CDR3 loop spans 15 amino acids. Per the germline V gene, CDR1 is MDHEN and CDR2 is SYDVKM.

This clonotype showed up just a few times. This chain links TRBV5-1 with TRBJ1-6; D is possibly TRBD1 (5 bases). Germline lookup yields CDR1 SGHRS and CDR2 YFSETQ. Trimming stripped 0 bases from V and 6 bases from J, with 10 bases between. CDR3 size: 15 residues. CDR3 sequence reads: CASSLAQDFNSPLHF. CDR3 bases: TGCGCCAGCAGCTTGGCACAGGACTTTAATTCACCCCTCCACTTT.

The chain recombines TRBV6-2 or TRBV6-3 with TRBJ1-5; D remains ambiguous. In germline, CDR1 is MNHEY, CDR2 SVGEGT. The CDR3 sequence is 14 residues long. Trimming cost V 7 bases and J 5 bases, with 15 bases left between them. The CDR3 reads CASNNGDTHQPQHF. As DNA, the CDR3 is TGTGCCAGCAACAACGGGGATACCCATCAGCCCCAGCATTTT.

This chain's CDR3 is CASSLGGRRETQYF. CDR3 nucleotides: TGTGCCAGCAGCTTAGGTGGTAGGAGGGAGACCCAGTACTTC. V is TRBV7-2 and J is TRBJ2-5; D perhaps matches TRBD2 (5 bases). Germline values: CDR1 SGHTA, CDR2 FQGNSA. V was pared by 1 base and J by 5 bases, with 11 bases between. This CDR3 is 14 amino acids long.

Ten or more counts support this clonotype. The chain carries TRBV3-1 and TRBJ2-7; 12 nucleotides match TRBD2. V lost 3 bases and J lost 0; bases outside the gene matches: 0. CDR1 is LGHDT and CDR2 is YNNKEL in the germline V gene (reference sequence). CDR3 length: 15 amino acids. The CDR3 reads CASSQGLAGSYEQYF. The DNA for the CDR3 is TGTGCCAGCAGCCAGGGACTAGCGGGCTCCTACGAGCAGTACTTC.

This clonotype was seen ten or more times. This chain joins TRBV20-1 and TRBJ2-7; a possible D gene is TRBD1 (6 bases). The germline V gene has CDR1 DFQATT and CDR2 SNEGSKA (reference sequence). V was trimmed by 3 bases and J by 0 bases, leaving 12 bases between them. The CDR3 is 14 amino acids. As DNA, the CDR3 is TGCAGTGCTAGCAAGGCAGGGGTCTCCTACGAGCAGTACTTC. Amino acid sequence: CSASKAGVSYEQYF.

The rearrangement links TRBV20-1 to TRBJ1-4; D is uncertain. Germline-derived CDR1 and CDR2 are DFQATT and SNEGSKA (reference sequence). Trimming left V 5 bases short and J 0 bases short, with 13 bases between. The CDR3 has 15 residues. The CDR3 DNA sequence: TGCAGTGCTGGACGGACGGCCGCAACTAATGAAAAACTGTTTTTT. Its translation is CSAGRTAATNEKLFF.

This clonotype was observed many times. The V gene is TRBV20-1, the J gene TRBJ2-3, with D unclear. V was clipped by 3 bases and J by 3 bases, with 10 bases between them. CDR1 DFQATT and CDR2 SNEGSKA come from the germline V gene (reference sequence). CDR3 size: 13 residues. Here the CDR3 DNA reads TGCAGTGCTAGGGAGCCCGGGACAGATACGCAGTATTTT. Protein: CSAREPGTDTQYF.

The chain has TRBV4-2 and TRBJ2-2; 11 bases line up with TRBD2. Per germline, CDR1 LGHNA and CDR2 YNFKEQ. The V gene end was trimmed by 5 bases and the J gene end by 8 bases; junction bases not matched to a gene: 7. The CDR3 extends over 15 amino acids. The CDR3 DNA follows: TGTGCCAGCAGCAAGGGACTAGCGGACGTGGGGGAGCTGTTTTTT. Amino acid sequence: CASSKGLADVGELFF.